This T cell receptor beta chain was sequenced for a study of blood T cells in healthy people across ages. Findings of the study overall: TCR beta diversity per million T cells fell roughly linearly with age.

Combining a sample-barcoded 5' primer with a J-beta primer mix, a second PCR ran for 7 to 11 cycles. TCRdb processed the 5' RACE reads anew with MiXCR; each CDR3 protein has one entry. The sample records about 760,000 distinct CDR3 sequences, roughly 25% being singletons. Of note for this clonotype: Its matching antigen is unknown.

The V end was cut by 0 bases, the J end by 0 bases, with 13 bases between. This CDR3 is 17 amino acids long. Germline loops: CDR1 ENHRY, CDR2 SYGVKD. These sequences were also reported in another study, on T cells of mothers and their children.

The chain links TRBV10-3 to TRBJ2-3; tentatively, D is TRBD1 (6 bases). The receptor comes from a boy between 10 and 17 years old in good health. The material sequenced was blood. CDR3 nucleotides: TGTGCCATCAGTGAGTCGATGTGGGGGCAGAGCACAGATACGCAGTATTTT. Protein sequence: CAISESMWGQSTDTQYF.